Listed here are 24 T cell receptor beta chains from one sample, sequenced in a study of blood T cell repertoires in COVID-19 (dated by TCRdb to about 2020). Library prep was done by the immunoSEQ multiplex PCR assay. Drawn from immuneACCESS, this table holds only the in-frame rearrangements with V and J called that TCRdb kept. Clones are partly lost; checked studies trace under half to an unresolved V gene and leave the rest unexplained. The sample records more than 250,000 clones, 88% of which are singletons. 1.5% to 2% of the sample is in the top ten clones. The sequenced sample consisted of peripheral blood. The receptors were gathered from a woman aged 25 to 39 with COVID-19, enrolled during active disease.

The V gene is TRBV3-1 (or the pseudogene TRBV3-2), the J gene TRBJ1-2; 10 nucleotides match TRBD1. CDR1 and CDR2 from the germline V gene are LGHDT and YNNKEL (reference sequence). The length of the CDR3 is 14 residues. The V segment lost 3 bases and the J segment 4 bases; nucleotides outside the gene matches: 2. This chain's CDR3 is CASSQDRGSYGYTF. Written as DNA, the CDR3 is TGTGCCAGCAGCCAGGACAGGGGGAGCTATGGCTACACCTTC.

The CDR3 coding sequence is TGCGCCAGCAGCTTGGGATTAGCGGGGGGGCGTAGCACAGATACGCAGTATTTT. Translated: CASSLGLAGGRSTDTQYF. This rearrangement joins TRBV5-1 to TRBJ2-3, with 11 bases matching TRBD2. Germline trimming cut 0 bases from V and 0 bases from J; bases unmatched to any gene: 6. CDR1 is SGHRS and CDR2 is YFSETQ in the germline V gene. This CDR3 spans 18 amino acids. Filled out from reference TRBV5-1 and TRBJ2-3, the complete variable domain reads KAGVTQTPRYLIKTRGQQVTLSCSPISGHRSVSWYQQTPGQGLQFLFEYFSETQRNKGNFPGRFSGRQFSNSRSEMNVSTLELGDSALYLCASSLGLAGGRSTDTQYFGPGTRLTVL.

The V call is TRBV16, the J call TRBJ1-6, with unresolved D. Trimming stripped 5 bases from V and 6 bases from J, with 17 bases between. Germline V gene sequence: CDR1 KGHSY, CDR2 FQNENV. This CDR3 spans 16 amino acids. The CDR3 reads CASSNTPEGFNSPLHF. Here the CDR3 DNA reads TGTGCCAGCAGCAATACGCCGGAGGGTTTTAATTCACCCCTCCACTTT.

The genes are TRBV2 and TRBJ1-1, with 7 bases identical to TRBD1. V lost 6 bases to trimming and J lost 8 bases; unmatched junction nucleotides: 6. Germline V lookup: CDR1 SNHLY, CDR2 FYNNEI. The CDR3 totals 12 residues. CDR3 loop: CASRDDREEAFF. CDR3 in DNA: TGTGCCAGCAGGGACGACAGGGAAGAAGCTTTCTTT.

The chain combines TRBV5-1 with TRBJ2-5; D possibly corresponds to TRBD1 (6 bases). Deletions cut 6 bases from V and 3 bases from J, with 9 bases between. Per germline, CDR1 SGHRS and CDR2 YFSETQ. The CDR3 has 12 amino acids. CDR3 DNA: TGCGCCAGCACAGGGGCCGAAGAGACCCAGTACTTC. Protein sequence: CASTGAEETQYF. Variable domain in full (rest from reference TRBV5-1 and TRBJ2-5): KAGVTQTPRYLIKTRGQQVTLSCSPISGHRSVSWYQQTPGQGLQFLFEYFSETQRNKGNFPGRFSGRQFSNSRSEMNVSTLELGDSALYLCASTGAEETQYFGPGTRLLVL.

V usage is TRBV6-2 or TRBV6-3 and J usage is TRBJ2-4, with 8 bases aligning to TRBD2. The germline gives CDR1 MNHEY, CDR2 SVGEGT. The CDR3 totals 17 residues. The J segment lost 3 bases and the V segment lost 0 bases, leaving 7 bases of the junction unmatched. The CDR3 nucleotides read TGTGCCAGCAGTTACTCACGGGGGGGCGCTGGCAAAAACATTCAGTACTTC. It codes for CASSYSRGGAGKNIQYF.

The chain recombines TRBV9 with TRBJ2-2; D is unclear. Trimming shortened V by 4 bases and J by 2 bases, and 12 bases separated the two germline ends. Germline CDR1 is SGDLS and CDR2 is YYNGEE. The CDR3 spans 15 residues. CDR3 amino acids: CASSPRTHNTGELFF. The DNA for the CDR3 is TGTGCCAGCAGCCCAAGAACTCATAACACCGGGGAGCTGTTTTTT.

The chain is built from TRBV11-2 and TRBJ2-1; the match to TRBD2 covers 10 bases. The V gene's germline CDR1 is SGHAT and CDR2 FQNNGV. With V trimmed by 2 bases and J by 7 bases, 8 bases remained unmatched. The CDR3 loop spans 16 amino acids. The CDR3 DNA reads TGTGCCAGCAGCTTACCCTCTAGCGGGGGTTTTAATGAGCAGTTCTTC. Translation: CASSLPSSGGFNEQFF. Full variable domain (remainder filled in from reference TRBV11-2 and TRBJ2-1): EAGVAQSPRYKIIEKRQSVAFWCNPISGHATLYWYQQILGQGPKLLIQFQNNGVVDDSQLPKDRFSAERLKGVDSTLKIQPAKLEDSAVYLCASSLPSSGGFNEQFFGPGTRLTVL.

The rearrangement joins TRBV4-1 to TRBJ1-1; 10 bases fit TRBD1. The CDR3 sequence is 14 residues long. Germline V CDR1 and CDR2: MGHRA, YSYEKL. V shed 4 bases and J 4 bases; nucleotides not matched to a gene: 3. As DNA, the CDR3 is TGCGCCAGCAGCCCTGGACAGGGGGGCACTGAAGCTTTCTTT. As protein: CASSPGQGGTEAFF.

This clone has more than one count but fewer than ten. The CDR3 DNA reads TGTGCCAGCAGGCATGACAGGTTCTATGGCTACACCTTC. This sequence encodes CASRHDRFYGYTF. This rearrangement joins TRBV5-6 to TRBJ1-2, with TRBD1 as a possible D gene (6 bases). Germline CDR1 reads SGHDT; CDR2 reads YYEEEE. V was cut by 5 bases and J by 4 bases, with 12 bases left in between. The CDR3 runs to 13 residues.

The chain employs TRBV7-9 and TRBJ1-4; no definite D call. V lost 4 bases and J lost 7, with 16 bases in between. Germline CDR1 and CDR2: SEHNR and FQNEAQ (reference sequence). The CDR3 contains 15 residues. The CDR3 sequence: CASSSGDTSFEKLFF. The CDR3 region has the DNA TGTGCCAGCAGCTCGGGAGACACCTCGTTTGAAAAACTGTTTTTT.

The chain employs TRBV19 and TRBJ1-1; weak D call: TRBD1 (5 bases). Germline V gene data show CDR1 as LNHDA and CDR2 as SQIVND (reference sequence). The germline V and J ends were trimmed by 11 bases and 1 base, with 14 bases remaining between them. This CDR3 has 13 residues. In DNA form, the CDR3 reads TGTGCCCCGACAGCCCTAAGGAACACTGAAGCTTTCTTT. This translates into CAPTALRNTEAFF.

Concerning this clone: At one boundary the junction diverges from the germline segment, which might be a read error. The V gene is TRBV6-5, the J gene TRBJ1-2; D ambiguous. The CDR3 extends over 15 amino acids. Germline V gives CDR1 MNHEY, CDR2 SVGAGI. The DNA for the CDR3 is TGTGCCAGCAGAGAGGGTCCCTTACGCTTGTATGACTACACCTTC. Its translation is CASREGPLRLYDYTF.

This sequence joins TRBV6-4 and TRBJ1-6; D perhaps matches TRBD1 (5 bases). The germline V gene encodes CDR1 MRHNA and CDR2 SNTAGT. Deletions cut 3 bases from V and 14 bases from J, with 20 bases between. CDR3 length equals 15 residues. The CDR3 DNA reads TGTGCCAGCAGTGAATTTTTTAACCCGGGACTCACCCTCCACTTT. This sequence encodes CASSEFFNPGLTLHF.

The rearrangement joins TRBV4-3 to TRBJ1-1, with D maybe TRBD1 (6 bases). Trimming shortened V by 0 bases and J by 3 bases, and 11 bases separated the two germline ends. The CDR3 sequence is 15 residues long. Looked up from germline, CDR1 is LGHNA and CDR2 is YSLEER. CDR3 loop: CASSQDAGAYTEAFF. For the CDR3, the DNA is TGCGCCAGCAGCCAAGATGCAGGGGCTTACACTGAAGCTTTCTTT.

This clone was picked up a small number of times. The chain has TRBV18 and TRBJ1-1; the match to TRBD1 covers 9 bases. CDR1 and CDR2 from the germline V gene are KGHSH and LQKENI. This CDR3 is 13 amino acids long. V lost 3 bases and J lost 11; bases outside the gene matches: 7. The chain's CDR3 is CASSPQQGAGAFF. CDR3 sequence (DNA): TGTGCCAGCTCACCTCAACAGGGGGCCGGGGCTTTCTTT.

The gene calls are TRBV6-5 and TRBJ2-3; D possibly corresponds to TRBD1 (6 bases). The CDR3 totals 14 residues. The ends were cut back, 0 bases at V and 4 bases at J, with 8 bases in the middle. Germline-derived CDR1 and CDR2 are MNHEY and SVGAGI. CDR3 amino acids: CASSYSPGADTQYF. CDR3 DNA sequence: TGTGCCAGCAGTTACTCGCCAGGGGCAGATACGCAGTATTTT.

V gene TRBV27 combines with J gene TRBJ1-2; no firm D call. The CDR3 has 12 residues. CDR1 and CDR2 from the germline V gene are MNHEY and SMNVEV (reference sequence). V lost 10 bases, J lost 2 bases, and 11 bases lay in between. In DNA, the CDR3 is TGTGCCACCCAGTCGCTCAACTATGGCTACACCTTC. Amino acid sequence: CATQSLNYGYTF.

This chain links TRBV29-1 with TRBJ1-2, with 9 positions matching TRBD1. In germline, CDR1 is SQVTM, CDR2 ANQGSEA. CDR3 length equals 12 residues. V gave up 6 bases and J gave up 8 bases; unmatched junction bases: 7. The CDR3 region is CSVGDRERGYTF. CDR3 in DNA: TGCAGCGTCGGGGACAGGGAGAGGGGCTACACCTTC.

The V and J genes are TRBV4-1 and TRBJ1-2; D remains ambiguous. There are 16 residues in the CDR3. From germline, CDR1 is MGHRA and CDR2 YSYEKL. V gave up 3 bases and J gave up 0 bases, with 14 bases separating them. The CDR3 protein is CASSQRILPPNYGYTF. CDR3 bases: TGCGCCAGCAGCCAGAGGATTCTGCCTCCTAACTATGGCTACACCTTC.

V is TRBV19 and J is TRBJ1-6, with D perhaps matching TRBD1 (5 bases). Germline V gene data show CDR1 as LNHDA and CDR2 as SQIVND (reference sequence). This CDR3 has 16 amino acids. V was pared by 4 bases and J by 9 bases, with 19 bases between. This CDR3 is CASSKRGTGTISPLHF. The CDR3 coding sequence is TGTGCCAGTAGTAAAAGGGGTACTGGTACAATTTCACCCCTCCACTTT.

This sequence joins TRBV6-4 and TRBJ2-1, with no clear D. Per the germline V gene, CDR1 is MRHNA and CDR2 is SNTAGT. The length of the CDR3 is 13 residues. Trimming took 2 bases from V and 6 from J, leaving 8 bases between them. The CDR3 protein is CASSDGEANEQFF. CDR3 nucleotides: TGTGCCAGCAGTGACGGAGAGGCCAATGAGCAGTTCTTC.

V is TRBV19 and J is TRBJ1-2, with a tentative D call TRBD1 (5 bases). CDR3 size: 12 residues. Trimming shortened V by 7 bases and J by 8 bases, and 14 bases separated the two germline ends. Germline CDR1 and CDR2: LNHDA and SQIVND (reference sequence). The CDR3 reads CASTPGGVGYTF. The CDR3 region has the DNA TGTGCCAGTACCCCGGGGGGGGTAGGCTACACCTTC.

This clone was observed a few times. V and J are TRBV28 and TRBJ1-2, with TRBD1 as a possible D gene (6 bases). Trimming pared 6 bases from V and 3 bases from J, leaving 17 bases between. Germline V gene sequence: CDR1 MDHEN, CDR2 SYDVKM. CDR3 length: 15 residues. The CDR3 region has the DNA TGTGCCAGCAGAACCGCAGGGGCGCTAGACTATGGCTACACCTTC. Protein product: CASRTAGALDYGYTF.